This TCR beta chain was captured in a study of T cell repertoires in cytomegalovirus infection (dated by TCRdb to about 2019). Concerning the study at large: Alongside well-studied HLA-B-restricted epitopes, the peptide stimulations were aimed at recently identified HLA-C-restricted CMV epitopes, whose presentation resists viral immunomodulation. Donor HLA type was relevant to the analysis, because carriage of CMV infection together with the matching HLA type was indicated by public TCR beta signatures.

Reads for this sample came from an Illumina HiSeq 1500. TCRdb's own reprocessing of the public reads used fastp at Q25 and MiXCR and kept productive beta chains. When rows share a CDR3 protein, they turn into one entry using the most common DNA and genes. The sample table holds around 750,000 distinct CDR3 sequences, of which 32% were seen once. Of the sample, about an eighth falls within the top ten clones. Remarks on this clonotype: What this receptor recognizes is not known. Base qualities are not at hand, and no much larger clone is one base apart.

Overall study results and their limits: The ex vivo response was dominated by HLA-C-restricted CMV-specific TCR beta clonotypes, which also provided the single most frequent clonotype in two of eight donors. Cumulative frequency of public TCR beta family members discriminated carriers of CMV infection plus the relevant HLA type in this cohort and an independent approximately 350-donor cohort.

V is pared back by 1 base and J by 4 bases, with 17 bases lying between the germline termini. CDR1 and CDR2 (SGHVS, FNYEAQ) derive from the germline V gene. From the cysteine up to the phenylalanine, the CDR3 has a length of 17 residues. Of all the DNA, just the CDR3 is kept, 51 bases in frame from base 1. The intended sense of this specimen's treatment or condition label: in vitro stimulation with specific CMV peptide epitopes to enrich CMV-specific T cells. Sequences were derived from cultured CD8+ T cells from PBMCs, sampled from culture after CMV antigen stimulation. This clonotype was sampled from a human donor in good health (CMV status not recorded). Some clones in this sample may be carry-over from other donors' samples. The V gene is TRBV7-6 and the J gene is TRBJ2-1, with no reliable assignment of the D segment. CDR3 loop: CASSLVHGWVGYNEQFF. The DNA is TGTGCCAGCAGCTTAGTCCACGGGTGGGTCGGGTACAATGAGCAGTTCTTC.